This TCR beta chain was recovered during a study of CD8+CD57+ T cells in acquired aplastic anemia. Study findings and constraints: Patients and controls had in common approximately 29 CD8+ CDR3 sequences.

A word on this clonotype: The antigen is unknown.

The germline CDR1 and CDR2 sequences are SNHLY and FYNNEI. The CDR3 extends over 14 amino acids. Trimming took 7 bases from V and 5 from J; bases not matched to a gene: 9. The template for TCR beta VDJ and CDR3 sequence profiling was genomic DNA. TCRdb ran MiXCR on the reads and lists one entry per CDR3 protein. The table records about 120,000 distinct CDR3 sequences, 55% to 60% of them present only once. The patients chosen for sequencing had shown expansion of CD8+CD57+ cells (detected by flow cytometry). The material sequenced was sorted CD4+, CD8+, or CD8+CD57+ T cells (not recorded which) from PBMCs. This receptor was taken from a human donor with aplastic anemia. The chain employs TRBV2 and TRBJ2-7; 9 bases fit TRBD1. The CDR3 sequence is CASTSRDRAHEQYF. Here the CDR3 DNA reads TGTGCCAGCACCTCCCGGGACAGGGCCCACGAGCAGTACTTC.